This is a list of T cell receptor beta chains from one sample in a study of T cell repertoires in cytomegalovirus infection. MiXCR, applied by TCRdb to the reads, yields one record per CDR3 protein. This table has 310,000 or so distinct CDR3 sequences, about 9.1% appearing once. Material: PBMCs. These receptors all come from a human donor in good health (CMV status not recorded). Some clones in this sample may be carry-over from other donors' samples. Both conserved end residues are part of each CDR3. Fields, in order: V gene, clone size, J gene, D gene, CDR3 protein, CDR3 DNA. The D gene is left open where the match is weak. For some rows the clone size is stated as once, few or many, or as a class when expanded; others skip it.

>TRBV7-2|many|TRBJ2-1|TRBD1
CASSWRGQGGHNEQFF
TGTGCCAGCAGCTGGAGGGGACAGGGTGGTCACAATGAGCAGTTCTTC
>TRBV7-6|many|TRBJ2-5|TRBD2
CASSPGGYETQYF
TGTGCCAGCAGCCCGGGGGGTTACGAGACCCAGTACTTC
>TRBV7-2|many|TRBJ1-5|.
CASSLSRGGQPQHF
TGTGCCAGCAGCTTAAGTAGAGGTGGGCAGCCCCAGCATTTT
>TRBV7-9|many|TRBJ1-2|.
CASSLGWSGPDGYTF
TGTGCCAGCAGCTTAGGTTGGTCAGGACCAGATGGCTACACCTTC
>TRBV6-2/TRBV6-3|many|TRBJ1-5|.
CASSYPPGGRDQPQHF
TGTGCCAGCAGTTATCCCCCCGGGGGCAGGGATCAGCCCCAGCATTTT
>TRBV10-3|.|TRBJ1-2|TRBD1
CAIRTGSNYGYTF
TGTGCCATCAGGACAGGGAGTAACTATGGCTACACCTTC
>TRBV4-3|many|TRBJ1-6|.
CASSQDRPPRASPLHF
TGCGCCAGCAGCCAAGATCGACCGCCTCGGGCTTCACCCCTCCACTTT
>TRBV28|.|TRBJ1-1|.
CASSSRGAHAFF
TGTGCCAGCAGTTCTCGGGGAGCCCACGCTTTCTTT
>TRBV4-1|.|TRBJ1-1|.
CANSQDSEWVETEAFF
TGCGCCAACAGCCAAGATTCCGAGTGGGTTGAGACTGAAGCTTTCTTT
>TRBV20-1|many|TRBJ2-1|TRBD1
CSASRGTGLNEQFF
TGCAGTGCTAGTCGGGGGACAGGGTTGAATGAGCAGTTCTTC
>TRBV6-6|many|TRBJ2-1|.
CASSTTVYNEQFF
TGTGCCAGCAGTACCACAGTTTACAATGAGCAGTTCTTC
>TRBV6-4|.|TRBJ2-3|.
CASSDLEGADTQYF
TGTGCCAGCAGTGACTTAGAGGGCGCAGATACGCAGTATTTT
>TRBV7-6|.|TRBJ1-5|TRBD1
CASSLMQGDNQPQHF
TGTGCCAGCAGCTTAATGCAGGGGGACAATCAGCCCCAGCATTTT
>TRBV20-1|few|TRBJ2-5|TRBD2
CSARLASETQYF
TGCAGTGCCAGACTAGCGAGCGAGACCCAGTACTTC
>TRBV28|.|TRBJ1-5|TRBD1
CASRGTGGNNQPQHF
TGTGCCAGCAGAGGAACAGGGGGAAACAATCAGCCCCAGCATTTT
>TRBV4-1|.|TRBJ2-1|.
CASSQDIRAAYNEQFF
TGCGCCAGCAGCCAAGATATCCGGGCAGCCTACAATGAGCAGTTCTTC
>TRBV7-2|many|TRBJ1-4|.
CASSRRWINEKLFF
TGTGCCAGCAGCCGAAGATGGATTAATGAAAAACTGTTTTTT
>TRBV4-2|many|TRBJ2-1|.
CASSQVLNFQGAYNEQFF
TGTGCCAGCAGCCAAGTTCTAAATTTCCAGGGCGCCTACAATGAGCAGTTCTTC
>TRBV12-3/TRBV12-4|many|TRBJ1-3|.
CASSKGQVGSGNTIYF
TGTGCCAGCAGCAAAGGACAAGTTGGCTCTGGAAACACCATATATTTT
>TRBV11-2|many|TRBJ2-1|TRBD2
CASSLVPSGPWDEQFF
TGTGCCAGCAGCTTAGTCCCTAGCGGGCCATGGGATGAGCAGTTCTTC
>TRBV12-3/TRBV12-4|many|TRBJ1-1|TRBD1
CASSVTGTGVNTEAFF
TGTGCCAGCAGTGTCACCGGGACAGGGGTGAACACTGAAGCTTTCTTT
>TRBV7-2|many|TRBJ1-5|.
CASSLEPGGNQPQHF
TGTGCCAGCAGCTTAGAACCTGGAGGGAATCAGCCCCAGCATTTT
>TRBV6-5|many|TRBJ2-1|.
CASSYGWASSNEQFF
TGTGCCAGCAGTTACGGGTGGGCCTCGTCCAATGAGCAGTTCTTC
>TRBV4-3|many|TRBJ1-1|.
CASSHPGTVGEAFF
TGCGCCAGCAGCCACCCCGGGACGGTCGGCGAAGCTTTCTTT
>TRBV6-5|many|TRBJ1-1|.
CASSYSEGNTEAFF
TGTGCCAGCAGTTACTCGGAGGGGAACACTGAAGCTTTCTTT
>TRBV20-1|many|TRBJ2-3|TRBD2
CSASRGESDTQYF
TGCAGTGCTAGTCGGGGGGAGTCAGATACGCAGTATTTT
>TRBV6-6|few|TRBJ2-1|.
CASSPLKNNEQFF
TGTGCCAGCAGCCCGTTGAAAAACAATGAGCAGTTCTTC
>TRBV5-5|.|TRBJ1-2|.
CASSLIHTDGREDYGYTF
TGTGCCAGCAGCTTGATCCATACAGATGGCAGGGAAGACTATGGCTACACCTTC
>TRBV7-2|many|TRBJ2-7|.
CASREGRGAYEQYF
TGTGCCAGCAGGGAGGGCAGGGGGGCGTACGAGCAGTACTTC
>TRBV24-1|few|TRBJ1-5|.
CATSESQGFGQPQHF
TGTGCCACCAGTGAATCTCAGGGATTTGGGCAGCCCCAGCATTTT
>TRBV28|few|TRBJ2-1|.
CASSNAGLVNEQFF
TGTGCCAGCAGTAACGCTGGATTGGTGAATGAGCAGTTCTTC